The subject of this entry is one TCR beta chain. Its matching antigen is unknown. These data originate in a study of T cell responses to AZD1222 COVID-19 vaccine. Study conclusions and caveats: Nearly half of spike-specific TCRs reportedly target variant regions that are unmutated in the B.1.351 and B.1.1.7 variants.

Clones were sequenced by immunoSEQ multiplex PCR, and TCRdb holds only the in-frame ones, with some missing. The sample lists about 120,000 clones; approximately 85% were seen once. This sequence was found in an adult in good health. The sequences come from peripheral blood, collected on day 0 of AZD1222 vaccination.

Here the CDR3 reads CASRRTPNSNQPQHF. The CDR3 bases are TGTGCCAGCAGACGAACACCAAATAGCAATCAGCCCCAGCATTTT. This chain links TRBV6-5 with TRBJ1-5; no clear D. CDR3 length: 15 residues. Germline V gene sequence: CDR1 MNHEY, CDR2 SVGAGI. The V gene lost 6 bases and the J gene lost 0 bases, with 12 bases spanning the gap.